The 14 T cell receptor beta chains below were found in one sample sequenced in a study of graft-versus-host responses after intestinal transplantation. The protocol was immunoSEQ multiplex PCR, while the TCRdb copy is restricted to in-frame clones and leaves out a portion. The sample lists roughly 540 clones, 92% seen once, with approximately 10% in the top ten. Lymphocytes (intraepithelial and lamina propria) were released by processing the graft tissue. Material: ileum tissue, obtained approximately 42 days after intestinal transplant. The receptors were gathered from a human patient who received an intestinal transplant, so some T cells may come from the graft donor.

The chain links TRBV4-2 to TRBJ2-2; D is perhaps TRBD1 (5 bases). The CDR3 loop spans 18 amino acids. Trimming pared 0 bases from V and 5 bases from J, leaving 19 bases between. Germline values: CDR1 LGHNA, CDR2 YNFKEQ. The CDR3 nucleotides read TGTGCCAGCAGCCAAGAAGTTCAGGGCAATTGGTATACCGGGGAGCTGTTTTTT. Protein product: CASSQEVQGNWYTGELFF.

The genes are TRBV6-1 and TRBJ2-5; the D gene could be TRBD1 or TRBD2 (6 bases each). The CDR3 covers 13 residues. V was shortened by 0 bases and J by 5 bases, with 7 bases between the two germline ends. Germline lookup yields CDR1 MNHNS and CDR2 SASEGT. The CDR3 bases are TGTGCCAGCAGTGAAGCAGGGGGGGAGACCCAGTACTTC. This gives the protein CASSEAGGETQYF.

J is TRBJ2-7 and V is TRBV7-9; no clear D gene. The CDR3 is made up of 16 amino acids. The germline V gene encodes CDR1 SEHNR and CDR2 FQNEAQ (reference sequence). The V gene lost 0 bases and the J gene lost 7 bases, with 19 bases spanning the gap. The DNA of the CDR3 is TGTGCCAGCAGCTTAGCGGCATATGGCGAGACTGGGGAGCAGTACTTC. Its protein is CASSLAAYGETGEQYF.

This clone was found once. The chain links TRBV9 to TRBJ1-3; TRBD1 matches at 8 bases. The V segment lost 3 bases and the J segment 3 bases; nucleotides outside the gene matches: 2. The CDR3 extends over 14 amino acids. The germline V gene has CDR1 SGDLS and CDR2 YYNGEE. CDR3 in DNA: TGTGCCAGCAGCGAGGACAGGGTTGGAAACACCATATATTTT. This translates into CASSEDRVGNTIYF.

The chain is built from TRBV28 and TRBJ1-5, with 9 bases identical to TRBD1. CDR1 is MDHEN, CDR2 SYDVKM, per germline. The V gene end was trimmed by 5 bases and the J gene end by 7 bases; junction bases not matched to a gene: 9. The length of the CDR3 is 15 residues. CDR3 protein: CASSRDRVEVQPQHF. CDR3 DNA: TGTGCCAGCAGTCGGGACAGGGTGGAGGTGCAGCCCCAGCATTTT.

The J gene is TRBJ1-6, the V gene TRBV6-1; D gene uncertain. From germline, CDR1 is MNHNS and CDR2 SASEGT. The V end was cut by 7 bases, the J end by 4 bases, with 8 bases between. The CDR3 sequence is 13 residues long. The CDR3 reads CASIRAYNSPLHF. CDR3 sequence (DNA): TGTGCCAGCATTAGGGCATATAATTCACCCCTCCACTTT.

This rearrangement joins TRBV7-9 to TRBJ1-2; D is uncertain. The V end lost 3 bases, the J end lost 6 bases, and 23 bases lay between the germline ends. The CDR3 is 17 amino acids. The V gene's germline CDR1 is SEHNR and CDR2 FQNEAQ (reference sequence). The CDR3 loop is CASSFGSPRVPSHGYTF. The CDR3 nucleotides read TGTGCCAGCAGCTTCGGGTCACCCCGGGTGCCTTCTCATGGCTACACCTTC.

The chain couples TRBV30 to TRBJ1-5, with 7 bases fitting TRBD1. This CDR3 is 15 amino acids long. Per the germline V gene, CDR1 is GTSNPN and CDR2 is SVGIG (reference sequence). J lost 4 bases, V lost 2 bases, and 8 bases had no gene match. CDR3: CAWSNLTGLNQPQHF. In DNA form, the CDR3 reads TGTGCCTGGAGTAACCTGACAGGGCTAAATCAGCCCCAGCATTTT.

The chain links TRBV5-6 to TRBJ2-7; 9 bases line up with TRBD2. Trimming removed 4 bases from V and 2 bases from J; junction bases left unmatched: 13. The CDR3 covers 17 residues. The germline V gene has CDR1 SGHDT and CDR2 YYEEEE. Here the CDR3 DNA reads TGTGCCAGCAGCCTCTACAGACAGGGCGGGAGGGCCTACGAGCAGTACTTC. Protein sequence: CASSLYRQGGRAYEQYF.

This chain connects TRBV5-1 to TRBJ2-1, with 7 bases that match TRBD2. Germline V CDR1 and CDR2: SGHRS, YFSETQ. The CDR3 length is 15 residues. V lost 3 bases to trimming and J lost 3 bases; unmatched junction nucleotides: 6. The DNA of the CDR3 is TGCGCCAGCAGCTCCACTGAGCGGGGCTACAATGAGCAGTTCTTC. As protein: CASSSTERGYNEQFF. The full variable domain, rest sourced from reference TRBV5-1 and TRBJ2-1, is KAGVTQTPRYLIKTRGQQVTLSCSPISGHRSVSWYQQTPGQGLQFLFEYFSETQRNKGNFPGRFSGRQFSNSRSEMNVSTLELGDSALYLCASSSTERGYNEQFFGPGTRLTVL.

V gene TRBV6-1 combines with J gene TRBJ2-1, with D tentatively TRBD2 (6 bases). Germline V gives CDR1 MNHNS, CDR2 SASEGT. This CDR3 has 16 amino acids. V gave up 2 bases and J gave up 3 bases, with 14 bases separating them. The CDR3 is CASSENWQGGYNEQFF. The CDR3 coding sequence is TGTGCCAGCAGTGAAAACTGGCAGGGAGGCTACAATGAGCAGTTCTTC.

This sequence joins TRBV6-1 and TRBJ1-3; D gene uncertain. The CDR3 runs 14 residues. V was clipped by 5 bases and J by 0 bases, with 8 bases between them. From germline, CDR1 is MNHNS and CDR2 SASEGT. The CDR3 reads CASSKTDSGNTIYF. CDR3 nucleotides: TGTGCCAGCAGTAAGACTGACTCTGGAAACACCATATATTTT.

Details on this clone: One end of the junction is discordant with germline, which a read error may explain. The rearrangement links TRBV6-1 to TRBJ2-3, with TRBD1 matching over 10 bases. Germline CDR1 is MNHNS and CDR2 is SASEGT. This CDR3 has 15 amino acids. As DNA, the CDR3 is TGTGCCAGCACCGAGGGGGGACAGGGGTCAGATGCGCAGTATTTT. This codes for CASTEGGQGSDAQYF.

The chain employs TRBV28 and TRBJ2-1; D possibly matches TRBD1 or TRBD2 (5 bases each). Germline-derived CDR1 and CDR2 are MDHEN and SYDVKM. CDR3 length equals 15 residues. V gave up 6 bases and J gave up 0 bases, with 12 bases separating them. The CDR3, as DNA: TGTGCCAGCAGCTTCTCAGGGAGCTCCTACAATGAGCAGTTCTTC. Its translation: CASSFSGSSYNEQFF.